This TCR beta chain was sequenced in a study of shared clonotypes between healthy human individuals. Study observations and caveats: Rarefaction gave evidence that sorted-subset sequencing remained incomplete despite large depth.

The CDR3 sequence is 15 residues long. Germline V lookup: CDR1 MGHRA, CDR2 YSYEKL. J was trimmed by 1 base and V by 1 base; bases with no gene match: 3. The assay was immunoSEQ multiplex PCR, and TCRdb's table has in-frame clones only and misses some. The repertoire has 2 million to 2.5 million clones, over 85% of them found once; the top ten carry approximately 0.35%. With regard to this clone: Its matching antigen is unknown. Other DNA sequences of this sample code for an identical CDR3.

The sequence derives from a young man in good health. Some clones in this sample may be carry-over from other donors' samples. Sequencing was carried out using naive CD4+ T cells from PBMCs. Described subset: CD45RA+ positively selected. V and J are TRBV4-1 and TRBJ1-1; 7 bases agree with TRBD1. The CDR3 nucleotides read TGCGCCAGCAGCCAAGTGGGGACAGCGAACACTGAAGCTTTCTTT. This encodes CASSQVGTANTEAFF.